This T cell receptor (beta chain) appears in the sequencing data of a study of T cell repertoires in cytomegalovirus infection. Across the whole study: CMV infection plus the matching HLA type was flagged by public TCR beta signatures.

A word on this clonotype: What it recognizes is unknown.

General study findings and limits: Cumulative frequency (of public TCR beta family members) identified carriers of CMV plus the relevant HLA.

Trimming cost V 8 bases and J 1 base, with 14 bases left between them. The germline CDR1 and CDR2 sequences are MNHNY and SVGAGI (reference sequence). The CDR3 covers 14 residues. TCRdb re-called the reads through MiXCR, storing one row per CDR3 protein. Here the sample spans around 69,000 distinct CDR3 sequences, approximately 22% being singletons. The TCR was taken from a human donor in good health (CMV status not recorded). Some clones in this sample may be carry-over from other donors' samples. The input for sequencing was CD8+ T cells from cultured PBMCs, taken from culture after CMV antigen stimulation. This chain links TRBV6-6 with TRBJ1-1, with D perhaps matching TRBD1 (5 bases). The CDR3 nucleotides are TGTGCCAGCCCAGATGACGGGGGGAACACTGAAGCTTTCTTT. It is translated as CASPDDGGNTEAFF.